The rows below give T cell receptor beta chains drawn from one sample of a study of blood T cells in healthy people across ages. TCRdb re-derived calls from the 5' RACE reads in MiXCR, one entry per CDR3 protein. The data contain 1,800,000 or so distinct CDR3 sequences, around 40% of them singletons. Source material: blood. These receptors originate from a human donor in good health. Both conserved end residues are part of each CDR3. D genes are given only for firm matches. Clone size is not always given. Where it is, it says once, few, many or a class for expanded clones.

j_call: TRBJ1-2; v_call: TRBV2; d_call: TRBD1; clone_size: -; cdr3_nt: TGTGCCACCCAGGGGGAGCATGGCTACACCTTC; cdr3_aa: CATQGEHGYTF
j_call: TRBJ2-3; v_call: TRBV11-2; d_call: -; clone_size: -; cdr3_nt: TGTGCCAGCAGCTTATCAAGCGTCCTTACGGGTACAGATACGCAGTATTTT; cdr3_aa: CASSLSSVLTGTDTQYF
j_call: TRBJ2-1; v_call: TRBV6-2/TRBV6-3; d_call: -; clone_size: few; cdr3_nt: TGTGCCAGCACCGAGGGGAGGTTTGAGCAGTTCTTC; cdr3_aa: CASTEGRFEQFF
j_call: TRBJ2-1; v_call: TRBV28; d_call: TRBD2; clone_size: few; cdr3_nt: TGTGCCAGCAGTTCCGCAGCGGGGGGATACAATGAGCAGTTCTTC; cdr3_aa: CASSSAAGGYNEQFF
j_call: TRBJ1-4; v_call: TRBV7-2; d_call: -; clone_size: -; cdr3_nt: TGTGCCAGCAGGACCGGGTCCCAAGAAAAAAAACTGTTTTTT; cdr3_aa: CASRTGSQEKKLFF
j_call: TRBJ1-1; v_call: TRBV2; d_call: -; clone_size: -; cdr3_nt: TGTGCCAGCAGTGAGAGGCAGACCACTGAAGCTTTCTTT; cdr3_aa: CASSERQTTEAFF
j_call: TRBJ2-1; v_call: TRBV20-1; d_call: -; clone_size: -; cdr3_nt: TGCAGTGCTAGTAGGCATGAGCAGTTCTTC; cdr3_aa: CSASRHEQFF
j_call: TRBJ2-7; v_call: TRBV30; d_call: TRBD1; clone_size: once; cdr3_nt: TGTGCCTGGAGTGTAGGGACAGCGACCTACGAGCAGTACTTC; cdr3_aa: CAWSVGTATYEQYF
j_call: TRBJ2-5; v_call: TRBV3-1; d_call: -; clone_size: -; cdr3_nt: TGTGCCAGCAGCCTTCAGCCGGGACCGCAAGAGACCCAGTACTTC; cdr3_aa: CASSLQPGPQETQYF
j_call: TRBJ2-3; v_call: TRBV24-1; d_call: -; clone_size: -; cdr3_nt: TGTGCCACCAGTGATTGGGACCCCCGGGACAGCACAGATACGCAGTATTTT; cdr3_aa: CATSDWDPRDSTDTQYF
j_call: TRBJ2-7; v_call: TRBV11-2; d_call: -; clone_size: many; cdr3_nt: TGTGCCAGCAGCTTGGGGAAAACAGGGACCGTCTACGAGCAGTACTTC; cdr3_aa: CASSLGKTGTVYEQYF
j_call: TRBJ1-6; v_call: TRBV27; d_call: -; clone_size: -; cdr3_nt: TGTGCCAGCAGTTTCCAACGGGGGCAAAATTCACCCCTCCACTTT; cdr3_aa: CASSFQRGQNSPLHF
j_call: TRBJ1-3; v_call: TRBV5-1; d_call: -; clone_size: -; cdr3_nt: TGCGCCAGCAGCTTGGCGGGACAAGGAAACACCATATATTTT; cdr3_aa: CASSLAGQGNTIYF
j_call: TRBJ1-1; v_call: TRBV12-3/TRBV12-4; d_call: -; clone_size: -; cdr3_nt: TGTGCCAGCAGTCCAGACGTATGGGACACTGAAGCTTTCTTT; cdr3_aa: CASSPDVWDTEAFF
j_call: TRBJ2-3; v_call: TRBV21-1; d_call: -; clone_size: -; cdr3_nt: TGTGCCAACTTACGCCAAAGGGGCACAGATACGCAGTATTTT; cdr3_aa: CANLRQRGTDTQYF